One and the same sample provided the 28 T cell receptor beta chains below, sequenced in a study of T cell clonotyping in hematopoietic cell transplantation. This table comes from immunoSEQ multiplex PCR, and its TCRdb copy is limited to in-frame clones, with some not included. The sample includes about 11,000 clones, about nine tenths of them seen just once. This material consisted of PBMCs, taken 180 days after allogeneic stem cell transplant. These TCRs come from a male patient over 55 who had an allogeneic stem cell transplant from an unrelated donor, so the T cells may come from the graft donor. Some clones in this sample may be carry-over from other donors' samples.

The chain recombines TRBV19 with TRBJ1-1; D not resolved. Trimming took off 6 bases at V and 1 base at J, with 9 bases between the two ends. The germline V gene has CDR1 LNHDA and CDR2 SQIVND (reference sequence). The CDR3 runs 13 residues. The CDR3 nucleotides are TGTGCCAGTAGCAAACAGAAGAACACTGAAGCTTTCTTT. Translating gives CASSKQKNTEAFF.

This sequence joins TRBV2 and TRBJ1-6; D is uncertain. The germline V gene encodes CDR1 SNHLY and CDR2 FYNNEI. This CDR3 has 15 amino acids. V was cut by 6 bases and J by 0 bases, with 9 bases left in between. The CDR3 loop reads CASRTDGSYNSPLHF. The CDR3 bases are TGTGCCAGCAGAACGGACGGCTCCTATAATTCACCCCTCCACTTT.

The count of this clone is one. The chain couples TRBV2 to TRBJ2-2; D ambiguous. The V gene lost 3 bases and the J gene lost 7 bases, with 9 bases spanning the gap. Germline values: CDR1 SNHLY, CDR2 FYNNEI. This CDR3 comprises 13 residues. The chain's CDR3 is CASSERVDGELFF. For the CDR3, the DNA is TGTGCCAGCAGTGAGAGAGTCGACGGGGAGCTGTTTTTT.

This chain joins TRBV7-9 and TRBJ2-1; tentatively, D is TRBD1 (7 bases). This CDR3 has 16 residues. Germline V gene data show CDR1 as SEHNR and CDR2 as FQNEAQ (reference sequence). Trimming took off 4 bases at V and 0 bases at J, with 13 bases between the two ends. The chain's CDR3 is CASSSRRDSSYNEQFF. The CDR3 nucleotides read TGTGCCAGCAGCTCCCGGAGGGACAGCTCCTACAATGAGCAGTTCTTC. Full variable domain (outside the CDR3, taken from reference TRBV7-9 and TRBJ2-1): DTGVSQNPRHKITKRGQNVTFRCDPISEHNRLYWYRQTLGQGPEFLTYFQNEAQLEKSRLLSDRFSAERPKGSFSTLEIQRTEQGDSAMYLCASSSRRDSSYNEQFFGPGTRLTVL.

The chain is built from TRBV20-1 and TRBJ1-2; no firm D call. The CDR3 length is 11 residues. In germline, CDR1 is DFQATT, CDR2 SNEGSKA (reference sequence). Trimming pared 4 bases from V and 2 bases from J, leaving 5 bases between. The chain's CDR3 is CSANENYGYTF. The CDR3 nucleotides are TGCAGTGCTAACGAAAACTATGGCTACACCTTC.

The CDR3 bases are TGTGCCAGCAGCGCCCAGGCTACTAACTATGGCTACACCTTC. Protein sequence: CASSAQATNYGYTF. This chain uses TRBV9 with TRBJ1-2; D is unclear. The CDR3 totals 14 residues. Trimming stripped 3 bases from V and 0 bases from J, with 9 bases between. CDR1 and CDR2 (germline): SGDLS, YYNGEE.

The chain has TRBV25-1 and TRBJ1-1, with 7 bases lining up with TRBD1. Looked up from germline, CDR1 is MGHDK and CDR2 is SYGVNS. Trimming removed 4 bases from V and 3 bases from J; junction bases left unmatched: 5. The CDR3 runs 14 residues. This CDR3 reads CASSGRQGDTEAFF. DNA of the CDR3: TGTGCCAGCAGTGGGAGACAGGGTGACACTGAAGCTTTCTTT.

The rearrangement uses TRBV18 and TRBJ2-2; a weak D match, TRBD2 (5 bases). This CDR3 is 15 amino acids long. Germline lookup yields CDR1 KGHSH and CDR2 LQKENI. V lost 1 base and J lost 1, with 7 bases in between. The chain's CDR3 is CASSPRGLNTGELFF. The CDR3 DNA follows: TGTGCCAGCTCACCACGCGGGTTGAACACCGGGGAGCTGTTTTTT.

The genes are TRBV28 and TRBJ1-5, with D possibly TRBD1 on 6 matching bases. V lost 3 bases, J lost 2 bases, and 8 bases lay in between. CDR3 length: 14 residues. Looked up from germline, CDR1 is MDHEN and CDR2 is SYDVKM. The CDR3 DNA sequence: TGTGCCAGCAGTTTCGGGGGCCGCAATCAGCCCCAGCATTTT. Encoded protein: CASSFGGRNQPQHF. The whole variable domain, filled in from reference TRBV28 and TRBJ1-5, reads DVKVTQSSRYLVKRTGEKVFLECVQDMDHENMFWYRQDPGLGLRLIYFSYDVKMKEKGDIPEGYSVSREKKERFSLILESASTNQTSMYLCASSFGGRNQPQHFGDGTRLSIL.

The J gene is TRBJ1-5, the V gene TRBV19; 11 bases align to TRBD1. The CDR3 covers 15 residues. The ends lost 4 bases at V and 6 bases at J; junction bases unmatched: 5. The germline gives CDR1 LNHDA, CDR2 SQIVND (reference sequence). DNA for the CDR3: TGTGCCAGTAGTACCGGGACAGGGGGTATTCAGCCCCAGCATTTT. Residues: CASSTGTGGIQPQHF.

The chain is built from TRBV7-9 and TRBJ2-7, with 11 bases matching TRBD1. CDR3 size: 16 residues. CDR1 is SEHNR, CDR2 FQNEAQ, per germline (reference sequence). The V gene end was trimmed by 1 base and the J gene end by 6 bases; junction bases not matched to a gene: 8. The CDR3 DNA sequence: TGTGCCAGCAGCTTAGTCGGACAGGGGGCTATGACCGAGCAGTACTTC. This sequence encodes CASSLVGQGAMTEQYF.

The genes are TRBV5-1 and TRBJ2-2; the match to TRBD1 covers 7 bases. The CDR3 consists of 16 residues. V was clipped by 4 bases and J by 3 bases; unmatched bases: 9. The germline V gene encodes CDR1 SGHRS and CDR2 YFSETQ. The CDR3 sequence: CASSRGGEDYTGELFF. DNA of the CDR3: TGCGCCAGCAGCAGAGGGGGCGAGGATTACACCGGGGAGCTGTTTTTT.

The chain has TRBV7-9 and TRBJ1-1; D ambiguous. CDR1 SEHNR and CDR2 FQNEAQ come from the germline V gene (reference sequence). V was pared by 2 bases and J by 5 bases, with 3 bases between. The CDR3 covers 11 residues. As DNA, the CDR3 is TGTGCCAGCAGCTTACGAACTGAAGCTTTCTTT. Protein: CASSLRTEAFF.

This chain links TRBV5-6 with TRBJ2-3; D is unresolved. CDR3 length: 17 amino acids. V was trimmed by 3 bases and J by 4 bases, leaving 21 bases between them. Germline V lookup: CDR1 SGHDT, CDR2 YYEEEE. CDR3 loop: CASSWFRAPDRSDTQYF. CDR3 sequence (DNA): TGTGCCAGCAGCTGGTTTAGGGCCCCGGATCGTTCAGATACGCAGTATTTT.

V is TRBV4-3 and J is TRBJ2-3; the match to TRBD2 covers 11 bases. Per the germline V gene, CDR1 is LGHNA and CDR2 is YSLEER. The CDR3 loop spans 17 amino acids. Losses at the gene ends were 1 base for V and 3 bases for J; bases not matched to a gene: 6. CDR3 loop: CASSQGVGTSGTDTQYF. Here the CDR3 DNA reads TGCGCCAGCAGCCAAGGGGTTGGGACTAGCGGTACAGATACGCAGTATTTT.

The sample holds a few counts of this clone. V gene TRBV4-1 combines with J gene TRBJ1-2; D remains ambiguous. V was pared by 3 bases and J by 0 bases, with 11 bases between. CDR3 size: 15 residues. Germline CDR1 reads MGHRA; CDR2 reads YSYEKL. In DNA, the CDR3 is TGCGCCAGCAGCCACATACCGGACCCTAACTATGGCTACACCTTC. Amino acids: CASSHIPDPNYGYTF.

This clone occurred a few times. This chain uses TRBV19 with TRBJ2-7; D possibly corresponds to TRBD1 (6 bases). Trimming removed 5 bases at V and 4 bases at J, with 15 bases between. Germline V gene data show CDR1 as LNHDA and CDR2 as SQIVND (reference sequence). This CDR3 has 14 amino acids. DNA for the CDR3: TGTGCCAGTAGTGCCGCAGGGGAATTGTACGAGCAGTACTTC. Its protein is CASSAAGELYEQYF. Filled out from reference TRBV19 and TRBJ2-7, the complete variable domain reads DGGITQSPKYLFRKEGQNVTLSCEQNLNHDAMYWYRQDPGQGLRLIYYSQIVNDFQKGDIAEGYSVSREKKESFPLTVTSAQKNPTAFYLCASSAAGELYEQYFGPGTRLTVT.

V and J are TRBV2 and TRBJ1-5; D is possibly TRBD1 (5 bases). Trimming pared 1 base from V and 4 bases from J, leaving 8 bases between. The CDR3 is 14 amino acids. The germline V gene has CDR1 SNHLY and CDR2 FYNNEI. The DNA for the CDR3 is TGTGCCAGCAGTGAAGGCAGGGCAAATCAGCCCCAGCATTTT. Translated: CASSEGRANQPQHF.

This clone was picked up a small number of times. The chain links TRBV5-1 to TRBJ2-7; 10 bases align to TRBD1. Per the germline V gene, CDR1 is SGHRS and CDR2 is YFSETQ. The trim removed 2 bases at V and 3 bases at J, leaving 5 bases unmatched. The CDR3 is made up of 15 amino acids. CDR3 DNA sequence: TGCGCCAGCAGCTTAACTCGGGACAGGGGCTACGAGCAGTACTTC. The encoded protein is CASSLTRDRGYEQYF.

The rearrangement uses TRBV7-3 and TRBJ2-2; D possibly corresponds to TRBD2 (6 bases). V lost 2 bases and J 8 bases, leaving 12 bases between the germline ends. The CDR3 spans 14 residues. Germline CDR1 and CDR2: SGHTA and FQGTGA. The CDR3 sequence: CASSLEGLSGELFF. As DNA, the CDR3 is TGTGCCAGCAGCTTAGAGGGACTTTCAGGGGAGCTGTTTTTT.

This clone turned up a few times. V usage is TRBV2 and J usage is TRBJ2-7; 7 bases line up with TRBD1. Germline assignment: CDR1 SNHLY and CDR2 FYNNEI. V lost 8 bases and J lost 2; bases outside the gene matches: 6. The CDR3 has 13 amino acids. CDR3 sequence (DNA): TGTGCCAGCTCCGGGACAGAAACCTACGAGCAGTACTTC. It codes for CASSGTETYEQYF. The variable domain in full, completed from reference TRBV2 and TRBJ2-7, reads EPEVTQTPSHQVTQMGQEVILRCVPISNHLYFYWYRQILGQKVEFLVSFYNNEISEKSEIFDDQFSVERPDGSNFTLKIRSTKLEDSAMYFCASSGTETYEQYFGPGTRLTVT.

The V gene is TRBV19, the J gene TRBJ1-6; D not certain. This CDR3 contains 15 residues. V lost 3 bases and J lost 9, with 15 bases in between. Germline V gene sequence: CDR1 LNHDA, CDR2 SQIVND (reference sequence). This CDR3 reads CASSISGRRGSPLHF. The CDR3 bases are TGTGCCAGTAGTATTTCTGGCCGTCGCGGTTCACCCCTCCACTTT.

The chain recombines TRBV19 with TRBJ2-7; 7 nucleotides align to TRBD2. J was trimmed by 0 bases and V by 3 bases; bases with no gene match: 5. CDR1 and CDR2 from the germline V gene are LNHDA and SQIVND (reference sequence). There are 15 residues in the CDR3. The CDR3 nucleotides read TGTGCCAGTAGTATTCTGAGCGGGGACTCCTACGAGCAGTACTTC. The encoded protein is CASSILSGDSYEQYF.

The rearrangement links TRBV10-3 to TRBJ1-2; TRBD1 is a possible D gene (6 bases). With 6 bases removed from V and 2 bases from J, the gap between germline ends came to 13 bases. The CDR3 has 14 amino acids. CDR1 is ENHRY, CDR2 SYGVKD, per germline. The CDR3 protein is CAIRHREVNYGYTF. CDR3 in DNA: TGTGCCATCAGACACAGGGAAGTGAACTATGGCTACACCTTC.

The rearrangement joins TRBV4-3 to TRBJ2-2, with D possibly matching TRBD1 (5 bases). There are 14 residues in the CDR3. Trimming took 3 bases from V and 2 from J, leaving 7 bases between them. The germline V gene encodes CDR1 LGHNA and CDR2 YSLEER. The CDR3 sequence is CASSQTANTGELFF. Written as DNA, the CDR3 is TGCGCCAGCAGCCAGACAGCAAACACCGGGGAGCTGTTTTTT.

CDR3 in DNA: TGTGCCAGCAGCCAAGACCAGGACCCTAACTATGGCTACACCTTC. It is translated as CASSQDQDPNYGYTF. The genes are TRBV6-5 and TRBJ1-2; unclear D gene. From germline, CDR1 is MNHEY and CDR2 SVGAGI. Trimming removed 6 bases at V and 0 bases at J, with 14 bases between. CDR3 length equals 15 residues.

This clone was counted a single time. The chain carries TRBV6-5 and TRBJ1-2; D might be TRBD1 (5 bases). Germline-derived CDR1 and CDR2 are MNHEY and SVGAGI. Trimming removed 2 bases at V and 8 bases at J, with 12 bases between. This CDR3 has 13 amino acids. This CDR3 reads CASSYAAGYGYTF. For the CDR3, the DNA is TGTGCCAGCAGTTACGCGGCAGGGTACGGCTACACCTTC.

The rearrangement uses TRBV5-1 and TRBJ1-4; D gene uncertain. V shed 1 base and J shed 0 bases, with 10 bases lying between them. This CDR3 has 16 amino acids. Germline CDR1 SGHRS, CDR2 YFSETQ. The CDR3 DNA follows: TGCGCCAGCAGCTTGACGGGAGTCCCAACTAATGAAAAACTGTTTTTT. This translates into CASSLTGVPTNEKLFF.